The T cell receptor (beta chain) under discussion was sequenced for a study of T cells in Graves' hyperthyroidism and ophthalmopathy. Broader study findings: Peripheral blood also featured most of the thyroid clonotypes expanded above 0.001. A model of 13 V-J pairs discriminated ophthalmopathy from stable hyperthyroidism.

This clonotype has a count of ten or more. What it binds is unknown. Researchers amplified the TCR beta CDR3 regions from RNA transcripts. First-round RT-PCR with HTBI primers amplified the TCR CDR3 region. TCRdb re-called the multiplex PCR reads through MiXCR, storing one row per CDR3 protein. In the table there are 500,000 to 700,000 distinct CDR3 sequences, approximately 16% of which are singletons. The CDR3 covers 15 residues. V dropped 2 bases and J dropped 3 bases, with 14 bases sitting between them. Germline lookup yields CDR1 MNHNS and CDR2 SASEGT. Graves' hyperthyroidism qualified as stable when ophthalmopathy did not progress within 18 months.

Specimen: blood. The sequence derives from a woman under 30 with Graves' hyperthyroidism. This chain uses TRBV6-1 with TRBJ2-7; D ambiguous. The DNA for the CDR3 is TGTGCCAGCAGTGAAAGTCCCCTAAACCGCTACGAGCAGTACTTC. Encoded protein: CASSESPLNRYEQYF.